A selection of T cell receptor beta chains follows, all from one sample in a study of beta chain features in type 1 diabetes. Profiled with immunoSEQ multiplex PCR; TCRdb holds only in-frame clones, not every one. The sample gives approximately 170,000 clones, 63% of which show up once; about 0.091% is in the top ten. The source material was naive CD4+ T cells from blood. These receptors all come from a young man with type 1 diabetes. CDR3s include the opening cysteine and the closing phenylalanine or tryptophan. Each record gives: J gene, V gene, D gene, CDR3 length, clone size, CDR3 protein, CDR3 DNA. D genes are given only for firm matches. The size entry is marked missing in some rows and otherwise reads once, few, many or a size class.

j_gene: TRBJ2-5; v_gene: TRBV29-1; d_gene: .; len: 13; abundance: .; CDR3aa: CSVAAGTDGTQYF; CDR3nt: TGCAGCGTTGCAGCCGGGACGGATGGGACCCAGTACTTC
j_gene: TRBJ2-7; v_gene: TRBV30; d_gene: .; len: 12; abundance: .; CDR3aa: CAWKNQGYEQYF; CDR3nt: TGTGCCTGGAAAAACCAGGGTTACGAGCAGTACTTC
j_gene: TRBJ1-3; v_gene: TRBV30; d_gene: .; len: 12; abundance: .; CDR3aa: CAWNFNRDTIYF; CDR3nt: TGTGCCTGGAACTTCAACAGGGACACCATATATTTT
j_gene: TRBJ2-5; v_gene: TRBV9; d_gene: .; len: 16; abundance: .; CDR3aa: CASSPSPLGSQETQYF; CDR3nt: TGTGCCAGCAGCCCTAGTCCCCTGGGCAGTCAAGAGACCCAGTACTTC
j_gene: TRBJ2-6; v_gene: TRBV29-1; d_gene: .; len: 14; abundance: .; CDR3aa: CSVDAGSGANVLTF; CDR3nt: TGCAGCGTTGATGCGGGCTCTGGGGCCAACGTCCTGACTTTC
j_gene: TRBJ1-1; v_gene: TRBV30; d_gene: .; len: 13; abundance: few; CDR3aa: CAWSIQRNTEAFF; CDR3nt: TGTGCCTGGAGCATACAGAGGAACACTGAAGCTTTCTTT
j_gene: TRBJ1-1; v_gene: TRBV29-1; d_gene: TRBD1; len: 14; abundance: .; CDR3aa: CSVRTDRGPREAFF; CDR3nt: TGCAGCGTTCGGACTGACAGGGGGCCGCGTGAAGCTTTCTTT
j_gene: TRBJ1-3; v_gene: TRBV30; d_gene: .; len: 15; abundance: once; CDR3aa: CAWNTRSSSGNTIYF; CDR3nt: TGTGCCTGGAATACCCGCTCGAGCTCTGGAAACACCATATATTTT
j_gene: TRBJ2-3; v_gene: TRBV6-1; d_gene: .; len: 16; abundance: .; CDR3aa: CASSANRFLSTDTQYF; CDR3nt: TGTGCCAGCAGTGCAAACAGGTTCCTGAGCACAGATACGCAGTATTTT
j_gene: TRBJ2-1; v_gene: TRBV29-1; d_gene: TRBD1; len: 12; abundance: .; CDR3aa: CSVETAGGEQFF; CDR3nt: TGCAGCGTTGAGACCGCAGGGGGTGAGCAGTTCTTC
j_gene: TRBJ1-1; v_gene: TRBV4-1; d_gene: .; len: 14; abundance: few; CDR3aa: CASSRSRESTEAFF; CDR3nt: TGCGCCAGCAGCCGCAGCAGGGAGAGCACTGAAGCTTTCTTT
j_gene: TRBJ1-5; v_gene: TRBV29-1; d_gene: .; len: 15; abundance: .; CDR3aa: CSRPLRVKSNQPQHF; CDR3nt: TGCAGCCGTCCCCTCAGGGTTAAGAGCAATCAGCCCCAGCATTTT
j_gene: TRBJ1-2; v_gene: TRBV30; d_gene: .; len: 13; abundance: .; CDR3aa: CAWSAPGVNGYTF; CDR3nt: TGTGCCTGGAGTGCCCCGGGAGTCAATGGCTACACCTTC
j_gene: TRBJ2-7; v_gene: TRBV7-2; d_gene: TRBD2; len: 13; abundance: .; CDR3aa: CASSLTSSYEQYF; CDR3nt: TGTGCCAGCAGCTTGACTAGCTCGTACGAGCAGTACTTC
j_gene: TRBJ1-1; v_gene: TRBV29-1; d_gene: TRBD1; len: 13; abundance: .; CDR3aa: CSARQGSNTEAFF; CDR3nt: TGCAGCGCGAGACAGGGCTCGAACACTGAAGCTTTCTTT
j_gene: TRBJ1-2; v_gene: TRBV5-1; d_gene: .; len: 12; abundance: .; CDR3aa: CASSLGQNGYTF; CDR3nt: TGCGCCAGCAGCTTGGGGCAAAATGGCTACACCTTC
j_gene: TRBJ2-7; v_gene: TRBV5-4; d_gene: .; len: 12; abundance: .; CDR3aa: CASSLDSSEQYF; CDR3nt: TGTGCCAGCAGCTTAGACAGCAGCGAGCAGTACTTC
j_gene: TRBJ2-7; v_gene: TRBV5-4; d_gene: .; len: 15; abundance: .; CDR3aa: CASSLVQAISYEQYF; CDR3nt: TGTGCCAGCAGCTTGGTTCAGGCGATCTCCTACGAGCAGTACTTC
j_gene: TRBJ2-5; v_gene: TRBV30; d_gene: .; len: 12; abundance: .; CDR3aa: CAWSVLEETQYF; CDR3nt: TGTGCCTGGAGTGTACTAGAAGAGACCCAGTACTTC
j_gene: TRBJ1-2; v_gene: TRBV6-5; d_gene: TRBD1; len: 13; abundance: .; CDR3aa: CASSQQGNYGYTF; CDR3nt: TGTGCCAGCAGCCAACAGGGGAACTATGGCTACACCTTC
j_gene: TRBJ2-3; v_gene: TRBV7-6; d_gene: .; len: 11; abundance: .; CDR3aa: CASSAYRTQYF; CDR3nt: TGTGCCAGCAGCGCCTACCGTACGCAGTATTTT
j_gene: TRBJ2-1; v_gene: TRBV9; d_gene: .; len: 14; abundance: .; CDR3aa: CASSISGGYNEQFF; CDR3nt: TGTGCCAGCAGCATTAGTGGGGGGTACAATGAGCAGTTCTTC
j_gene: TRBJ2-7; v_gene: TRBV7-9; d_gene: .; len: 13; abundance: .; CDR3aa: CASSSDASYEQYF; CDR3nt: TGTGCCAGCAGCTCGGACGCCTCGTACGAGCAGTACTTC
j_gene: TRBJ2-6; v_gene: TRBV30; d_gene: .; len: 13; abundance: few; CDR3aa: CAWSVSGANVLTF; CDR3nt: TGTGCCTGGAGTGTGTCCGGGGCCAACGTCCTGACTTTC
j_gene: TRBJ2-3; v_gene: TRBV7-2; d_gene: .; len: 15; abundance: .; CDR3aa: CASSLRAAETDTQYF; CDR3nt: TGTGCCAGCAGCTTACGGGCTGCCGAAACAGATACGCAGTATTTT
j_gene: TRBJ2-1; v_gene: TRBV30; d_gene: .; len: 11; abundance: .; CDR3aa: CAWSEPNEQFF; CDR3nt: TGTGCCTGGAGTGAACCCAATGAGCAGTTCTTC
j_gene: TRBJ1-4; v_gene: TRBV7-8; d_gene: .; len: 15; abundance: .; CDR3aa: CASRLRRGRVEKLFF; CDR3nt: TGTGCCAGCAGGCTCAGGAGGGGGAGAGTTGAAAAACTGTTTTTT
j_gene: TRBJ2-3; v_gene: TRBV9; d_gene: .; len: 15; abundance: .; CDR3aa: CASSASTQPTDTQYF; CDR3nt: TGTGCCAGCAGCGCCTCCACCCAACCGACAGATACGCAGTATTTT
j_gene: TRBJ2-3; v_gene: TRBV5-1; d_gene: .; len: 16; abundance: .; CDR3aa: CASSEIAGGPTDTQYF; CDR3nt: TGCGCCAGCAGCGAAATTGCCGGGGGCCCGACAGATACGCAGTATTTT
j_gene: TRBJ1-6; v_gene: TRBV9; d_gene: .; len: 14; abundance: .; CDR3aa: CASSGTSPDSPLHF; CDR3nt: TGTGCCAGCAGCGGCACGAGTCCCGATTCACCCCTCCACTTT
j_gene: TRBJ2-7; v_gene: TRBV30; d_gene: .; len: 14; abundance: .; CDR3aa: CAVRTGRAKGEQYF; CDR3nt: TGTGCCGTACGGACAGGGAGGGCCAAGGGCGAGCAGTACTTC
j_gene: TRBJ1-4; v_gene: TRBV30; d_gene: .; len: 13; abundance: .; CDR3aa: CAWSGTANEKLFF; CDR3nt: TGTGCCTGGAGTGGGACAGCAAATGAAAAACTGTTTTTT
j_gene: TRBJ2-7; v_gene: TRBV10-3; d_gene: TRBD2; len: 13; abundance: .; CDR3aa: CAIGTSVPDEQYF; CDR3nt: TGTGCCATCGGGACTAGCGTTCCGGACGAGCAGTACTTC
j_gene: TRBJ2-5; v_gene: TRBV29-1; d_gene: TRBD1; len: 13; abundance: .; CDR3aa: CSVIRGGWETQYF; CDR3nt: TGCAGCGTTATACGAGGGGGCTGGGAGACCCAGTACTTC
j_gene: TRBJ1-5; v_gene: TRBV6-6; d_gene: TRBD1; len: 14; abundance: .; CDR3aa: CASTGQGGNQPQHF; CDR3nt: TGTGCCAGCACTGGACAGGGTGGCAATCAGCCCCAGCATTTT
j_gene: TRBJ2-2; v_gene: TRBV29-1; d_gene: .; len: 14; abundance: .; CDR3aa: CSVGDGSNTGELFF; CDR3nt: TGCAGCGTTGGGGACGGGAGTAACACCGGGGAGCTGTTTTTT
j_gene: TRBJ1-5; v_gene: TRBV25-1; d_gene: .; len: 15; abundance: .; CDR3aa: CASRGLGAGNQPQHF; CDR3nt: TGTGCCAGCAGAGGTTTAGGGGCTGGCAATCAGCCCCAGCATTTT
j_gene: TRBJ2-3; v_gene: TRBV13; d_gene: .; len: 14; abundance: few; CDR3aa: CASSPGRGHDTQYF; CDR3nt: TGTGCCAGCAGCCCCGGCCGGGGGCACGATACGCAGTATTTT
j_gene: TRBJ1-6; v_gene: TRBV29-1; d_gene: TRBD1; len: 13; abundance: once; CDR3aa: CSVAGTGDSPLHF; CDR3nt: TGCAGCGTTGCCGGGACAGGCGATTCACCCCTCCACTTT
j_gene: TRBJ2-5; v_gene: TRBV6-5; d_gene: .; len: 13; abundance: .; CDR3aa: CASSTGRRETQYF; CDR3nt: TGTGCCAGCAGTACGGGACGCCGGGAGACCCAGTACTTC
j_gene: TRBJ2-1; v_gene: TRBV9; d_gene: .; len: 17; abundance: .; CDR3aa: CASSVVGGPSSYNEQFF; CDR3nt: TGTGCCAGCAGCGTAGTAGGGGGTCCTAGCTCCTACAATGAGCAGTTCTTC
j_gene: TRBJ2-7; v_gene: TRBV23-1; d_gene: .; len: 16; abundance: .; CDR3aa: CASTPSHWPGHYEQYF; CDR3nt: TGCGCCAGCACGCCTTCCCATTGGCCCGGCCACTACGAGCAGTACTTC
j_gene: TRBJ2-3; v_gene: TRBV29-1; d_gene: .; len: 14; abundance: few; CDR3aa: CSVVRSASTDTQYF; CDR3nt: TGCAGCGTTGTTCGGTCCGCTAGCACAGATACGCAGTATTTT
j_gene: TRBJ2-5; v_gene: TRBV14; d_gene: .; len: 12; abundance: few; CDR3aa: CASSQVWETQYF; CDR3nt: TGTGCCAGCAGCCAAGTCTGGGAGACCCAGTACTTC
j_gene: TRBJ2-3; v_gene: TRBV9; d_gene: TRBD2; len: 18; abundance: .; CDR3aa: CASSVVPSGGLSTDTQYF; CDR3nt: TGTGCCAGCAGCGTAGTTCCTAGCGGGGGCCTTAGCACAGATACGCAGTATTTT
j_gene: TRBJ2-4; v_gene: TRBV27; d_gene: .; len: 15; abundance: .; CDR3aa: CASSPGVLAKNIQYF; CDR3nt: TGTGCCAGCAGTCCAGGGGTTTTAGCCAAAAACATTCAGTACTTC
j_gene: TRBJ2-1; v_gene: TRBV5-1; d_gene: .; len: 16; abundance: .; CDR3aa: CASSLALVSIYNEQFF; CDR3nt: TGCGCCAGCAGCTTGGCCCTGGTTTCAATCTACAATGAGCAGTTCTTC
j_gene: TRBJ2-7; v_gene: TRBV30; d_gene: .; len: 15; abundance: .; CDR3aa: CAWSVRGVNSYEQYF; CDR3nt: TGTGCCTGGAGTGTACGCGGGGTTAACTCCTACGAGCAGTACTTC
j_gene: TRBJ2-5; v_gene: TRBV29-1; d_gene: .; len: 14; abundance: few; CDR3aa: CSVGQGTGTETQYF; CDR3nt: TGCAGCGTTGGGCAAGGAACAGGGACGGAGACCCAGTACTTC
j_gene: TRBJ1-2; v_gene: TRBV25-1; d_gene: .; len: 13; abundance: .; CDR3aa: CASSEKLGHGYTF; CDR3nt: TGTGCCAGCAGTGAGAAGTTGGGTCATGGCTACACCTTC
j_gene: TRBJ2-1; v_gene: TRBV5-6; d_gene: .; len: 14; abundance: once; CDR3aa: CASSLLSSYNEQFF; CDR3nt: TGTGCCAGCAGCTTGCTGAGCTCCTACAATGAGCAGTTCTTC
j_gene: TRBJ1-1; v_gene: TRBV29-1; d_gene: .; len: 13; abundance: .; CDR3aa: CSVEDRPNTEAFF; CDR3nt: TGCAGCGTTGAAGACCGGCCGAACACTGAAGCTTTCTTT
j_gene: TRBJ1-6; v_gene: TRBV11-2; d_gene: .; len: 14; abundance: .; CDR3aa: CASSLVEPYSPLHF; CDR3nt: TGTGCCAGCAGCTTAGTAGAGCCTTATTCACCCCTCCACTTT